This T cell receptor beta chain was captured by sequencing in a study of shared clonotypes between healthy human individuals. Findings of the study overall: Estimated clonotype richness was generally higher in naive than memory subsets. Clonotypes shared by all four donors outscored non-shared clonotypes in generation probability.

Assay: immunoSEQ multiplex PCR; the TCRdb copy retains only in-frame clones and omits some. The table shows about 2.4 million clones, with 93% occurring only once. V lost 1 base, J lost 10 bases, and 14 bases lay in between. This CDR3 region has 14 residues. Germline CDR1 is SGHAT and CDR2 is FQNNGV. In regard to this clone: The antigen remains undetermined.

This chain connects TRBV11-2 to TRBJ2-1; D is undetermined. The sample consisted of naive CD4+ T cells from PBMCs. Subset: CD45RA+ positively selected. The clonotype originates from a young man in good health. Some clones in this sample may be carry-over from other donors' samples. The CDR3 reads CASSLVTVKTEQFF. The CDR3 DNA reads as TGTGCCAGCAGCTTAGTGACGGTGAAAACAGAGCAGTTCTTC. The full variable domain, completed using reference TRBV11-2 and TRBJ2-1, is EAGVAQSPRYKIIEKRQSVAFWCNPISGHATLYWYQQILGQGPKLLIQFQNNGVVDDSQLPKDRFSAERLKGVDSTLKIQPAKLEDSAVYLCASSLVTVKTEQFFGPGTRLTVL.